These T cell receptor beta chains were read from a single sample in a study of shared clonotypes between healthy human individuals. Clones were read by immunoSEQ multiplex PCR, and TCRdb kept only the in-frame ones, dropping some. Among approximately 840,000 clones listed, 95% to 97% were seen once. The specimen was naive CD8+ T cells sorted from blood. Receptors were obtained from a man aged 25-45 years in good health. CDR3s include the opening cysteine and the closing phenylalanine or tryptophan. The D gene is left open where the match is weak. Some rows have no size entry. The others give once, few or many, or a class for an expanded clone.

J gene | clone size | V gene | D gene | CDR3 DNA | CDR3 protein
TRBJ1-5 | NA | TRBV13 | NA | TGTGCCAGCAGCTTAGGCCAGCTCAATCAGCCCCAGCATTTT | CASSLGQLNQPQHF
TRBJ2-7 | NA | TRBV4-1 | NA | TGCGCCAGCAGCCAGAGATTTACCTACGAGCAGTACTTC | CASSQRFTYEQYF
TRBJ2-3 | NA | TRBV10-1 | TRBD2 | TGCGCCAGCAGTGAGTCGATACTAGCGGGAGCCGCGGATACGCAGTATTTT | CASSESILAGAADTQYF
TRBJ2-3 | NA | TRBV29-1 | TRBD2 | TGCAGCGCTGAGAGGCCCTTAGCGGGAGCCTACACGGATACGCAGTATTTT | CSAERPLAGAYTDTQYF
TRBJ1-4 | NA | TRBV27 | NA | TGTGCCAGCAGTTCATCTAATGGGGGTAGGACAACTAATGAAAAACTGTTTTTT | CASSSSNGGRTTNEKLFF
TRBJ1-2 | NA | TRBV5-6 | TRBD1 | TGTGCCAGCAGCTTGCGGCAGGGGGGGATCTATGGCTACACCTTC | CASSLRQGGIYGYTF
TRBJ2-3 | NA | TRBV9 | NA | TGTGCCAGCAGCGTAGGAGTAGATACGCAGTATTTT | CASSVGVDTQYF
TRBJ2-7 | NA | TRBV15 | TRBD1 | TGTGCCACAACTCGGACAGGGGGAGTTGAGCAGTACTTC | CATTRTGGVEQYF
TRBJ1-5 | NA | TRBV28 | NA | TGTGCCAGCAGTTTTTTAGGAGTTCAGCCCCAGCATTTT | CASSFLGVQPQHF
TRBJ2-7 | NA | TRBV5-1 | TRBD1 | TGCGCCAGCAGTTTCCTCCGGGACAGCTCTCGGGAGCAGTACTTC | CASSFLRDSSREQYF
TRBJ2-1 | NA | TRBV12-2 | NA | TGTGCAAGTCGCTTAGCGCTGAGGTGCGGCTTCGCCTACAATGAGCAGTTCTTC | CASRLALRCGFAYNEQFF
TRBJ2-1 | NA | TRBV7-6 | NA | TGTGCCAGCAGCTTAGTGCGTCAGGGGAGGGATGAGCAGTTCTTC | CASSLVRQGRDEQFF
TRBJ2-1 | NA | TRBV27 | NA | TGTGCCAGCAGTCTTACCGCGGGGTCGATCTACAATGAGCAGTTCTTC | CASSLTAGSIYNEQFF
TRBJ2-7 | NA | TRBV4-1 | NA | TGCGCCAGCAGCTACGGGGAGAGTCGGTCCTACGAGCAGTACTTC | CASSYGESRSYEQYF
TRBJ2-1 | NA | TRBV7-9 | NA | TGTGCCAGCAGCTTATCAAGAGTGGACAGCCTTACATCCCTATTGGAGCAGTTCTTC | CASSLSRVDSLTSLLEQFF
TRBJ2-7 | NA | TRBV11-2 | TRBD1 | TGTGCCAGCAGCTCCCGACAGGGGCGATCCTACGAGCAGTACTTC | CASSSRQGRSYEQYF
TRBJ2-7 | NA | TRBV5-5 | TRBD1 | TGTGCCAGCAACCTACAGGGGGATGGGCAGTACTTC | CASNLQGDGQYF
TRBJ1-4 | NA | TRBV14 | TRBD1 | TGTGCCAGCAGCCATTGGGGCCGGGACAGGGTTGAAAAACTGTTTTTT | CASSHWGRDRVEKLFF
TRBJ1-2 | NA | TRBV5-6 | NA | TGTGCCAGCAGCTTAACGGGCGGCGGCTATGGCTACACCTTC | CASSLTGGGYGYTF
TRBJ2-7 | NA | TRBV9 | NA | TGTGCCAGCAGCGTAGATTTTAGTTCCTACGAGCAGTACTTC | CASSVDFSSYEQYF
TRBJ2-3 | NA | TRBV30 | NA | TGTGCCTGGAGTGTAGATCAGGATACGCAGTATTTT | CAWSVDQDTQYF
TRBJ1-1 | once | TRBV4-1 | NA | TGCGCCAGCAGCCAAGCATCGGCTCCGGGGGCTGAAGCTTTCTTT | CASSQASAPGAEAFF
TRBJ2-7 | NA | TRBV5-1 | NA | TGCGCCAGCAGCGGTACAGGGCGGGACGAGCAGTACTTC | CASSGTGRDEQYF
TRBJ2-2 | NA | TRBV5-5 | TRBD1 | TGTGCCAGCAGCCTACAGGGGGCTGCCGGGGAGCTGTTTTTT | CASSLQGAAGELFF
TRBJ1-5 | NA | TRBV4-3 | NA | TGCGCCAGCAGCCAAGAGGCCGGTCTCAATCAGCCCCAGCATTTT | CASSQEAGLNQPQHF
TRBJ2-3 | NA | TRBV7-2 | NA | TGTGCCAGCAGCCCCCTGGGCTTCACAGATACGCAGTATTTT | CASSPLGFTDTQYF
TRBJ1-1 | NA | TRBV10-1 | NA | TGCGCCAGCAGTGAGACAGGGACGTCGACGGACACTGAAGCTTTCTTT | CASSETGTSTDTEAFF
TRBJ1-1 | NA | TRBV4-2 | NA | TGTGCCAGCAGCCAAGAAACGGGCAGCTTGAACACTGAAGCTTTCTTT | CASSQETGSLNTEAFF
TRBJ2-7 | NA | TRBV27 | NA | TGTGCCAGCAGTTTGGCGCTTCATACCTACGAGCAGTACTTC | CASSLALHTYEQYF